The 21 T cell receptor beta chains listed next were all sequenced from one sample in a study of cytomegalovirus exposure and HLA in healthy donors. 13 Jbeta primers and 60 Vbeta primers were used for the PCR. Measured with immunoSEQ multiplex PCR; TCRdb has only the in-frame clones, and not every one. The sample has some 66,000 clones; roughly 80% are singletons. Sequencing was done on a sample of PBMCs. The receptor set was obtained from a woman aged 25-40 years in good health and CMV-seronegative.

This rearrangement joins TRBV6-1 to TRBJ1-2, with TRBD1 matching over 9 bases. CDR1 is MNHNS and CDR2 is SASEGT in the germline V gene. After removal of 6 bases from V and 7 bases from J, the junction contained 9 bases not matched to a gene. The CDR3 has 14 amino acids. In DNA, the CDR3 is TGTGCCAGCAGACAACCAACAGGGGGCTCTGGCTACACCTTC. Amino acid sequence: CASRQPTGGSGYTF.

This chain connects TRBV11-3 to TRBJ2-3; 11 bases align to TRBD2. V shed 5 bases, J shed 0 bases, and the junction held 7 bases outside the gene matches. Germline values: CDR1 SGHNT, CDR2 YENEEA. This CDR3 is built from 17 residues. Here the CDR3 reads CASSLRLAGYSTDTQYF. The CDR3 DNA sequence: TGTGCCAGCAGCCTTAGACTAGCGGGGTATAGCACAGATACGCAGTATTTT.

The chain recombines TRBV6-1 with TRBJ2-1; 10 nucleotides agree with TRBD2. V trimming: 2 bases; J trimming: 6 bases; junction bases outside the gene matches: 4. Germline V gene lookup returns CDR1 MNHNS and CDR2 SASEGT. The CDR3 has 15 amino acids. CDR3 residues: CASSERSGGGNEQFF. CDR3 coding DNA: TGTGCCAGCAGTGAACGAAGCGGGGGGGGCAATGAGCAGTTCTTC.

The chain combines TRBV4-1 with TRBJ2-7, with D perhaps TRBD1 (6 bases). In germline, CDR1 is MGHRA, CDR2 YSYEKL. V lost 0 bases to trimming and J lost 7 bases, with 16 bases between them. This CDR3 comprises 15 residues. The CDR3 bases are TGCGCCAGCAGCCAAGAGGGGGCGCTTCTAGGGGAGCAGTACTTC. It yields the protein CASSQEGALLGEQYF.

The genes are TRBV14 and TRBJ2-7, with unresolved D. CDR3 length: 15 residues. Per the germline V gene, CDR1 is SGHDN and CDR2 is FVKESK. V lost 0 bases to trimming and J lost 4 bases, with 13 bases between them. The CDR3 DNA reads as TGTGCCAGCAGCCAAGATAAGAGTCCGCCTTACGAGCAGTACTTC. It encodes CASSQDKSPPYEQYF. The whole variable domain, filled in from reference TRBV14 and TRBJ2-7, reads EAGVTQFPSHSVIEKGQTVTLRCDPISGHDNLYWYRRVMGKEIKFLLHFVKESKQDESGMPNNRFLAERTGGTYSTLKVQPAELEDSGVYFCASSQDKSPPYEQYFGPGTRLTVT.

The rearrangement joins TRBV9 to TRBJ1-1; D unclear. This CDR3 has 13 amino acids. V was cut by 8 bases and J by 0 bases, with 11 bases left in between. Germline CDR1 and CDR2: SGDLS and YYNGEE. The CDR3 nucleotides read TGTGCCAGTAACAGATTCATGAACACTGAAGCTTTCTTT. Translated: CASNRFMNTEAFF. The variable domain in full, with the rest retrieved from reference TRBV9 and TRBJ1-1, is DSGVTQTPKHLITATGQRVTLRCSPRSGDLSVYWYQQSLDQGLQFLIQYYNGEERAKGNILERFSAQQFPDLHSELNLSSLELGDSALYFCASNRFMNTEAFFGQGTRLTVV.

The V gene is TRBV7-2, the J gene TRBJ1-1; 11 bases map to TRBD1. Germline V gene data show CDR1 as SGHTA and CDR2 as FQGNSA. V was clipped by 5 bases and J by 3 bases; unmatched bases: 14. The CDR3 is 18 residues long. CDR3 sequence reads: CASSDPGTGGWEDTEAFF. The CDR3 DNA reads as TGTGCCAGCAGCGATCCCGGGACAGGGGGATGGGAGGACACTGAAGCTTTCTTT.

The V call is TRBV5-1, the J call TRBJ2-7; D is possibly TRBD2 (5 bases). The CDR3 has 13 residues. V was clipped by 6 bases and J by 5 bases, with 15 bases between them. The germline V gene has CDR1 SGHRS and CDR2 YFSETQ. The CDR3 loop reads CASTLVGGDEQYF. The CDR3 DNA sequence: TGCGCCAGCACCCTAGTCGGAGGCGACGAGCAGTACTTC. Full variable domain (missing parts from reference TRBV5-1 and TRBJ2-7): KAGVTQTPRYLIKTRGQQVTLSCSPISGHRSVSWYQQTPGQGLQFLFEYFSETQRNKGNFPGRFSGRQFSNSRSEMNVSTLELGDSALYLCASTLVGGDEQYFGPGTRLTVT.

This clone was detected a few times. The rearrangement links TRBV5-6 to TRBJ2-7; tentatively, D is TRBD1 (6 bases). Germline values: CDR1 SGHDT, CDR2 YYEEEE. Trimming cost V 3 bases and J 0 bases, with 10 bases left between them. The CDR3 extends over 14 amino acids. The CDR3: CASSYGTPSYEQYF. In DNA, the CDR3 is TGTGCCAGCAGCTACGGGACACCCTCCTACGAGCAGTACTTC.

The rearrangement links TRBV25-1 to TRBJ2-5; D not certain. The J call may be wrong; the DNA end is better matched by TRBJ2-7. The CDR3 has 11 amino acids. CDR1 is MGHDK and CDR2 is SYGVNS in the germline V gene. CDR3 amino acids: CASRNSYEQYF. The CDR3 DNA reads as TGTGCCAGCAGAAACTCCTACGAGCAGTACTTC.

The chain's CDR3 is CASSVTISGTSGVTPLLQETQYF. CDR3 coding DNA: TGCGCCAGCAGCGTGACGATTTCCGGGACTAGCGGGGTCACGCCGTTACTTCAAGAGACCCAGTACTTC. The chain has TRBV5-1 and TRBJ2-5; 13 nucleotides match TRBD2. V lost 4 bases and J lost 2; bases outside the gene matches: 26. Germline loops: CDR1 SGHRS, CDR2 YFSETQ. The CDR3 runs to 23 residues.

V gene TRBV6-5 combines with J gene TRBJ1-1, with D possibly TRBD1 on 5 matching bases. The CDR3 totals 15 residues. Germline CDR1 reads MNHEY; CDR2 reads SVGAGI. V was pared by 0 bases and J by 3 bases, with 11 bases between. In DNA, the CDR3 is TGTGCCAGCAGTTACTCGGACGGACAATACACTGAAGCTTTCTTT. Amino acid sequence: CASSYSDGQYTEAFF.

This clone was picked up a small number of times. This chain uses TRBV7-8 with TRBJ2-3, with TRBD2 matching 9 bases. Germline CDR1 SGHVS, CDR2 FQNEAQ. The CDR3 extends over 15 amino acids. The trim removed 2 bases at V and 2 bases at J, leaving 2 bases unmatched. The CDR3 DNA is TGTGCCAGCAGCTTATCTAGCGGGGCCACAGATACGCAGTATTTT. Its translation: CASSLSSGATDTQYF.

The chain combines TRBV19 with TRBJ1-2, with a tentative D call TRBD1 (5 bases). CDR1 is LNHDA, CDR2 SQIVND, per germline (reference sequence). The CDR3 extends over 16 amino acids. The ends were cut back, 4 bases at V and 4 bases at J, with 19 bases in the middle. The CDR3 DNA reads as TGTGCCAGTAGTAGCACAGGTCCTACAGCCCGCTATGGCTACACCTTC. The encoded protein is CASSSTGPTARYGYTF.

This clone was recorded only once. V usage is TRBV7-8 and J usage is TRBJ1-1; D is possibly TRBD1 (5 bases). The ends were cut back, 0 bases at V and 7 bases at J, with 9 bases in the middle. The CDR3 loop spans 13 amino acids. Germline values: CDR1 SGHVS, CDR2 FQNEAQ. CDR3 amino acids: CASSLAGHFEAFF. The CDR3 coding sequence is TGTGCCAGCAGCTTAGCGGGGCATTTTGAAGCTTTCTTT.

This clone was seen a few times. The V gene is TRBV21-1, the J gene TRBJ1-6. TRBV21-1 is assigned pseudogene status. The length of the CDR3 is 12 residues. The CDR3 DNA sequence: TGTGCCAGCAGCAAAGGAGTAACGCCCCTCCACTTT. It yields the protein CASSKGVTPLHF.

The rearrangement joins TRBV19 to TRBJ1-5; tentative D call: TRBD1 (6 bases). V shed 4 bases and J shed 4 bases, with 14 bases lying between them. CDR3 length equals 15 residues. Germline V gives CDR1 LNHDA, CDR2 SQIVND (reference sequence). The CDR3 DNA is TGTGCCAGTAGTACGTCCCGGGACATGAATCAGCCCCAGCATTTT. This sequence encodes CASSTSRDMNQPQHF. The full variable domain, rest sourced from reference TRBV19 and TRBJ1-5, is DGGITQSPKYLFRKEGQNVTLSCEQNLNHDAMYWYRQDPGQGLRLIYYSQIVNDFQKGDIAEGYSVSREKKESFPLTVTSAQKNPTAFYLCASSTSRDMNQPQHFGDGTRLSIL.

The V gene is TRBV18, the J gene TRBJ1-1, with 8 positions matching TRBD1. J was trimmed by 3 bases and V by 3 bases; bases with no gene match: 3. CDR1 is KGHSH and CDR2 is LQKENI in the germline V gene. The CDR3 totals 14 residues. In DNA, the CDR3 is TGTGCCAGCTCACCGAAACAGGGGGACACTGAAGCTTTCTTT. Amino acids: CASSPKQGDTEAFF.

The V gene is TRBV7-9, the J gene TRBJ2-5; TRBD2 aligns across 11 bases. The assigned J gene may be wrong: the sequence end matches TRBJ2-7 better. The CDR3 runs to 15 residues. Germline V lookup: CDR1 SEHNR, CDR2 FQNEAQ (reference sequence). In nucleotides, the CDR3 is TGTGCCAGCAGCTCCGGGACTAGCGGTTCCTACGAGCAGTACTTC. Translation: CASSSGTSGSYEQYF.

The chain joins TRBV7-2 to TRBJ2-5; D remains unclear. The closer fit of TRBJ2-7 to the DNA end suggests the J call may be wrong. This CDR3 has 15 residues. Looked up from germline, CDR1 is SGHTA and CDR2 is FQGNSA. This chain's CDR3 is CASSLATIPFYEQYF. The CDR3 DNA reads TGTGCCAGCAGCCTGGCGACAATCCCTTTCTACGAGCAGTACTTC.

The chain has TRBV19 and TRBJ1-5; 7 positions match TRBD1. The CDR3 runs 15 residues. The V segment lost 5 bases and the J segment 4 bases; nucleotides outside the gene matches: 8. Germline values: CDR1 LNHDA, CDR2 SQIVND (reference sequence). The CDR3 nucleotides are TGTGCCAGTAGTCTCCCGGACAGGAGGAATCAGCCCCAGCATTTT. It yields the protein CASSLPDRRNQPQHF. Filled out from reference TRBV19 and TRBJ1-5, the complete variable domain reads DGGITQSPKYLFRKEGQNVTLSCEQNLNHDAMYWYRQDPGQGLRLIYYSQIVNDFQKGDIAEGYSVSREKKESFPLTVTSAQKNPTAFYLCASSLPDRRNQPQHFGDGTRLSIL.